The 20 T cell receptor beta chains given below trace back to one sample, sequenced in a study of cytomegalovirus exposure and HLA in healthy donors (TCRdb year 2017). The method was the immunoSEQ multiplex PCR assay. Imported from immuneACCESS, the table was reduced by TCRdb to in-frame sequences with V and J called. These copies leave out some clones; in studies compared against another copy, an unresolved V gene accounts for under half, and the cause of the remainder is not known. This sample comprises approximately 280,000 clones, 80% to 90% of them detected only once. Approximately 1% of the sample is in the top ten clones. Material: PBMCs. The receptor set was obtained from a woman aged 18-29 years in good health and CMV-seronegative.

The CDR3 DNA reads TGTGCCAGCAGTCTAGAAACAGGGCTTGGCTACACCTTC. Encoded protein: CASSLETGLGYTF. The chain uses TRBV6-1 and TRBJ1-2; possibly TRBD1 for D (6 bases). The CDR3 is made up of 13 amino acids. Trimming pared 5 bases from V and 7 bases from J, leaving 14 bases between. CDR1 is MNHNS, CDR2 SASEGT, per germline.

The rearrangement links TRBV29-1 to TRBJ1-1; tentative D call: TRBD1 (5 bases). CDR1 and CDR2 (germline): SQVTM, ANQGSEA. Trimming cost V 1 base and J 1 base, with 10 bases left between them. This CDR3 is built from 14 residues. CDR3 bases: TGCAGCGTTGAAGGGTGGCAGGGGAACACTGAAGCTTTCTTT. Protein: CSVEGWQGNTEAFF.

J is TRBJ2-1 and V is TRBV7-7; 8 nucleotides align to TRBD1. The CDR3 spans 15 residues. Germline loops: CDR1 SSHAT, CDR2 FNYEAQ (reference sequence). V dropped 5 bases and J dropped 4; count of bases not matched to a gene: 7. In DNA form, the CDR3 reads TGTGCCAGCAGCCCCAGGACAGGGACTTACAATGAGCAGTTCTTC. It is translated as CASSPRTGTYNEQFF.

The rearrangement uses TRBV7-9 and TRBJ2-7; D possibly corresponds to TRBD1 (6 bases). Germline CDR1 is SEHNR and CDR2 is FQNEAQ (reference sequence). Trimming shortened V by 4 bases and J by 5 bases, and 27 bases separated the two germline ends. The CDR3 is 18 amino acids. This CDR3 reads CASSSARGRQALSDEQYF. In DNA, the CDR3 is TGTGCCAGCAGCTCCGCGAGAGGCCGACAGGCCCTCTCGGACGAGCAGTACTTC.

The V gene is TRBV6-1, the J gene TRBJ1-6; D not resolved. Between the trimmed V and J ends, which lost 5 bases and 9 bases, there was a span of 14 bases. CDR3 length equals 14 residues. Germline V lookup: CDR1 MNHNS, CDR2 SASEGT. DNA of the CDR3: TGTGCCAGCAGTTCTTATCTTACCGGTTCACCCCTCCACTTT. It encodes CASSSYLTGSPLHF.

The CDR3 sequence is CASSRYQGAYNEQFF. The CDR3 region has the DNA TGTGCCAGCAGTCGCTACCAGGGGGCCTACAATGAGCAGTTCTTC. The rearrangement links TRBV6-5 to TRBJ2-1; 7 bases fit TRBD1. This CDR3 is built from 15 residues. The V gene end was trimmed by 5 bases and the J gene end by 2 bases; junction bases not matched to a gene: 6. Germline CDR1 is MNHEY and CDR2 is SVGAGI.

This clone was detected only once. V and J are TRBV27 and TRBJ1-1, with D possibly TRBD1 on 5 matching bases. Trimming cost V 1 base and J 5 bases, with 17 bases left between them. CDR3 size: 16 residues. The germline V gene has CDR1 MNHEY and CDR2 SMNVEV (reference sequence). DNA for the CDR3: TGTGCCAGCAGTTTATGGCCGCGCCAGGGTCAAACTGAAGCTTTCTTT. Translated: CASSLWPRQGQTEAFF.

The rearrangement uses TRBV30 and TRBJ1-2; no clear D gene. The ends were cut back, 4 bases at V and 0 bases at J, with 12 bases in the middle. The germline gives CDR1 GTSNPN, CDR2 SVGIG (reference sequence). The CDR3 contains 14 residues. The CDR3 DNA follows: TGTGCCTGGACCGTCGCGCCCACTAACTATGGCTACACCTTC. This encodes CAWTVAPTNYGYTF. Complete variable domain (other parts from reference TRBV30 and TRBJ1-2): SQTIHQWPATLVQPVGSPLSLECTVEGTSNPNLYWYRQAAGRGLQLLFYSVGIGQISSEVPQNLSASRPQDRQFILSSKKLLLSDSGFYLCAWTVAPTNYGYTFGSGTRLTVV.

CDR3 bases: TGTGCCAGCAGCTTAGACAGGGACTACGAGCAGTACTTC. This gives the protein CASSLDRDYEQYF. This rearrangement joins TRBV5-6 to TRBJ2-7, with TRBD1 matching over 7 bases. This CDR3 region has 13 residues. V shed 2 bases and J 3 bases; nucleotides not matched to a gene: 2. Germline lookup yields CDR1 SGHDT and CDR2 YYEEEE.

V usage is TRBV25-1 and J usage is TRBJ1-1, with TRBD1 identical over 10 bases. Germline assignment: CDR1 MGHDK and CDR2 SYGVNS. V lost 4 bases to trimming and J lost 4 bases; unmatched junction nucleotides: 6. The CDR3 consists of 15 residues. CDR3 nucleotide sequence: TGTGCCAGCAGTGGGGACAGGGGTCGGAGCACTGAAGCTTTCTTT. Protein: CASSGDRGRSTEAFF.

The rearrangement joins TRBV10-3 to TRBJ2-7, with 9 nucleotides matching TRBD2. V gave up 6 bases and J gave up 2 bases; unmatched junction bases: 8. In germline, CDR1 is ENHRY, CDR2 SYGVKD. CDR3 length: 15 residues. The CDR3 loop reads CAIRKMTSGPYEQYF. The CDR3, as DNA: TGTGCCATCAGAAAAATGACTAGCGGACCCTACGAGCAGTACTTC.

CDR3 loop: CATQGRLAGPDTQYF. The CDR3 DNA reads TGTGCCACCCAGGGGCGACTAGCGGGCCCAGATACGCAGTATTTT. The genes are TRBV6-1 and TRBJ2-3; 10 positions match TRBD2. V shed 10 bases and J 4 bases; nucleotides not matched to a gene: 11. CDR1 and CDR2 (germline): MNHNS, SASEGT. CDR3 length: 15 residues.

V is TRBV19 and J is TRBJ1-2, with 9 bases lining up with TRBD1. The trim removed 4 bases at V and 3 bases at J, leaving 3 bases unmatched. The V gene's germline CDR1 is LNHDA and CDR2 SQIVND (reference sequence). This CDR3 is built from 14 residues. Here the CDR3 reads CASSRGQGHYGYTF. The CDR3 DNA follows: TGTGCCAGTAGTAGGGGACAGGGCCACTATGGCTACACCTTC.

The gene calls are TRBV30 and TRBJ1-2; 9 bases agree with TRBD1. This CDR3 contains 15 residues. The junction had 5 bases not matched to a gene; V was cut back by 3 bases and J by 0 bases. In germline, CDR1 is GTSNPN, CDR2 SVGIG (reference sequence). Here the CDR3 reads CAWRKRDRANYGYTF. DNA for the CDR3: TGTGCCTGGAGAAAGCGGGACAGGGCTAACTATGGCTACACCTTC.

The count of this clone is one. The V call is TRBV10-1, the J call TRBJ1-2, with TRBD1 matching 8 bases. With 2 bases clipped from V and 8 bases from J, the junction kept 7 bases outside the gene matches. This CDR3 spans 14 amino acids. Per germline, CDR1 WNHNN and CDR2 SYGVQD (reference sequence). The CDR3 region is CASSEDRGRGGYTF. The CDR3 DNA is TGCGCCAGCAGTGAGGACAGGGGAAGGGGAGGCTACACCTTC.

The rearrangement links TRBV7-8 to TRBJ1-1, with D maybe TRBD1 (6 bases). The CDR3 has 15 residues. Germline-derived CDR1 and CDR2 are SGHVS and FQNEAQ. V dropped 7 bases and J dropped 0 bases, with 15 bases sitting between them. CDR3 loop: CASTQSRTVNTEAFF. The CDR3 DNA reads TGTGCCAGCACACAGTCGAGGACAGTGAACACTGAAGCTTTCTTT.

The chain employs TRBV5-1 and TRBJ1-2; maybe TRBD1 (5 bases). Trimming left V 4 bases short and J 4 bases short, with 14 bases between. The CDR3 extends over 14 amino acids. In germline, CDR1 is SGHRS, CDR2 YFSETQ. The CDR3 nucleotides read TGCGCCAGCAGCGAACCGGGACTGCTCTATGGCTACACCTTC. Encoded protein: CASSEPGLLYGYTF.

The chain is built from TRBV5-1 and TRBJ2-2, with 7 bases matching TRBD1. CDR1 is SGHRS and CDR2 is YFSETQ in the germline V gene. Germline trimming cut 6 bases from V and 0 bases from J; bases unmatched to any gene: 8. CDR3 length: 16 amino acids. This CDR3 reads CASTNTGTANTGELFF. The CDR3 DNA reads TGCGCCAGCACTAATACCGGGACAGCGAACACCGGGGAGCTGTTTTTT.

V and J are TRBV12-2 and TRBJ2-5; TRBD2, as called in the table, went unchecked against the DNA. TRBV12-2 is a listed pseudogene. CDR3 length: 14 amino acids. CDR3 in DNA: TGTGCAAGTTTGGGAGCGCCTCTTCGGGGGACCCAGTACTTC. Protein product: CASLGAPLRGTQYF.

This clone was detected once. The CDR3 is CASSLGTDTYYGYTF. CDR3 coding DNA: TGCGCCAGCAGCTTGGGGACAGACACTTACTATGGCTACACCTTC. The chain employs TRBV5-1 and TRBJ1-2; tentative D call: TRBD1 (6 bases). V lost 0 bases to trimming and J lost 3 bases, with 12 bases between them. The germline V gene has CDR1 SGHRS and CDR2 YFSETQ. This CDR3 comprises 15 residues.